The clone carrying this T cell receptor beta chain was recorded only once. The sample originates from a study of blood T cell repertoires in COVID-19. Background on the study: Samples taken during acute and convalescent COVID-19 were collected in the United States, Italy and Spain. Sample material is recorded as cDNA or gDNA derived from T cells, B-cell-depleted T cells, or PBMCs.

The CDR3 sequence is 17 residues long. CDR1 is LNHDA, CDR2 SQIVND, per germline (reference sequence). V lost 5 bases to trimming and J lost 0 bases; unmatched junction nucleotides: 8. The method was immunoSEQ multiplex PCR; TCRdb's version includes in-frame clones alone and lacks a portion of them. Found here are about 81,000 clones, over 75% of them singletons; the top ten hold 9% to 15%. What was sequenced was peripheral blood. The TCR comes from a man between 65 and 85 years old with active or convalescent COVID-19. The rearrangement uses TRBV19 and TRBJ2-4; TRBD1 matches at 9 bases. CDR3: CASSPRGQGIAKNIQYF. CDR3 in DNA: TGTGCCAGTAGTCCCAGGGGACAGGGAATAGCCAAAAACATTCAGTACTTC.